This T cell receptor beta chain was profiled in a study of CD8+ T cells in alopecia areata. General study results and limits: Higher clonality was seen in lesional scalp than in normal scalp, especially in alopecia totalis/universalis. Researchers say the link of baseline CD8+ expansion to response remains uncertain, with one nonresponder.

The germline V gene encodes CDR1 SGHRS and CDR2 YFSETQ. The ends lost 2 bases at V and 4 bases at J; junction bases unmatched: 7. The CDR3 runs 16 residues. Stated treatment: oral pan-JAK inhibitor, 5-10 mg twice daily. Concerning this clone itself: Its target is unknown.

Reverse transcribed after extraction, RNA yielded cDNA as the sequencing template. Generated by immunoSEQ multiplex PCR, the TCRdb table keeps only in-frame clones and is missing some. The repertoire has 150,000 to 200,000 clones, about 65% of them found once; the top ten carry approximately 1.3%. This chain links TRBV5-1 with TRBJ2-7; 12 nucleotides match TRBD1. This clonotype was sampled from a human donor with alopecia areata. The sample in question was CD4+ T cells sorted from blood, obtained between weeks 47 and 50, from a patient treated with tofacitinib. The CDR3 DNA sequence: TGCGCCAGCAGCTTAATTCCGGGACAGGGGGCATACGAGCAGTACTTC. It encodes CASSLIPGQGAYEQYF.